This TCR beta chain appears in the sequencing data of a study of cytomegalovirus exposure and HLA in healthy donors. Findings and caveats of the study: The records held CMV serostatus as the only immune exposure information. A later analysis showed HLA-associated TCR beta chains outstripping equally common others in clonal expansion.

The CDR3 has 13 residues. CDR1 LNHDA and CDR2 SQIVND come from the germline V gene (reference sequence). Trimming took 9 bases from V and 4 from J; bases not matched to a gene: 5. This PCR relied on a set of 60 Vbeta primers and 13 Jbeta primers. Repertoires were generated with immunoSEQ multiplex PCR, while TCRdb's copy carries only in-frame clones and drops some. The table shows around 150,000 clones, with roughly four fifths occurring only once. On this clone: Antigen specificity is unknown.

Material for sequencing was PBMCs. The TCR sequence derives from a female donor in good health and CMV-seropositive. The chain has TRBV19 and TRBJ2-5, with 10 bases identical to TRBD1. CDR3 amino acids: CASGTGVRETQYF. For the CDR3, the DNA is TGTGCCAGCGGGACAGGGGTCCGAGAGACCCAGTACTTC.